The entry that follows covers one TCR beta chain sequence. Its antigen is not known. The CDR3 runs to 17 residues. The J segment lost 2 bases and the V segment lost 1 base, leaving 11 bases of the junction unmatched. From germline, CDR1 is GTSNPN and CDR2 SVGIG (reference sequence). This record comes from a study of PD-1 blockade in classical Hodgkin lymphoma. Indicated time point: cycle 4 day 1 (C4D1), after 5 to 7 weeks of nivolumab. Every patient had relapsed following autologous stem cell transplantation, and cohorts differed in brentuximab vedotin exposure. Progressive disease, partial response or complete response was each patient's best response. The study, taken as a whole, reports: Repertoires differed for reasons still undefined, possibly disease activity or prior therapy.

Assay: immunoSEQ multiplex PCR; the TCRdb copy retains only in-frame clones and omits some. Of about 93,000 clones listed, about 77% are singletons. This material consisted of peripheral blood mononuclear cells (PBMCs), taken before the fourth cycle of nivolumab. The receptor was derived from a human donor with classical Hodgkin lymphoma. V usage is TRBV30 and J usage is TRBJ1-3; TRBD1 agrees at 7 bases. The CDR3 DNA is TGTGCCTGGAGTGCACCTCACAGGGGACCCACTGGAAACACCATATATTTT. Protein: CAWSAPHRGPTGNTIYF.